This T cell receptor beta chain was identified during a study of CD8+CD57+ T cells in acquired aplastic anemia. Study context: Mean yield of DNA from sorted CD4+ and CD8+ cells was approximately 3 ug.

For CDR3 and TCR beta VDJ profiling, genomic DNA was the template used. TCRdb analysed the reads with MiXCR anew, one entry per CDR3 protein. The table records some 170,000 distinct CDR3 sequences, 55% to 65% of them present only once. CD8+CD57+ cell expansion had been shown by flow cytometry in patients chosen for sequencing. Blood sampling was performed on the patients, and none of them had received therapy by then. V lost 2 bases and J lost 0, with 9 bases in between. The V gene's germline CDR1 is SGHTS and CDR2 YDEGEE. This CDR3 contains 15 residues. This clonotype appeared many times. This chain connects TRBV5-8 to TRBJ2-1, with D possibly being TRBD2 (5 bases). The sample consisted of sorted CD4+, CD8+, or CD8+CD57+ T cells (not recorded which) from PBMCs. This TCR was recovered from a human donor with aplastic anemia. CDR3 sequence reads: CASSFLGSSYNEQFF. The CDR3 DNA sequence: TGTGCCAGCAGCTTCCTGGGGAGCTCCTACAATGAGCAGTTCTTC.